The T cell receptor beta chain under discussion was sequenced for a study of shared clonotypes between healthy human individuals. This clone was picked up one time. Trimming removed 5 bases from V and 0 bases from J, with 13 bases in between. The CDR3 is 16 amino acids. Germline V CDR1 and CDR2: SSHAT, FNYEAQ (reference sequence). Evenly divided among several immunoSEQ plates was the genomic DNA of each subset. Scientists sequenced DNA from unsorted PBMC on ten immunoSEQ deep assay plates. Sequencing used immunoSEQ multiplex PCR; TCRdb keeps in-frame clones, though not all of them. Counted here are a few hundred thousand clones, 70% to 80% occurring once; the ten biggest clones make up 12%.

The receptor was isolated from a woman in her thirties or forties in good health. Some clones in this sample may be carry-over from other donors' samples. This sequence joins TRBV7-7 and TRBJ1-4; D possibly corresponds to TRBD1 (5 bases). Sequenced sample: PBMCs. This chain's CDR3 is CASSPRGRATNEKLFF. Written as DNA, the CDR3 is TGTGCCAGCAGCCCACGGGGGAGGGCAACTAATGAAAAACTGTTTTTT.